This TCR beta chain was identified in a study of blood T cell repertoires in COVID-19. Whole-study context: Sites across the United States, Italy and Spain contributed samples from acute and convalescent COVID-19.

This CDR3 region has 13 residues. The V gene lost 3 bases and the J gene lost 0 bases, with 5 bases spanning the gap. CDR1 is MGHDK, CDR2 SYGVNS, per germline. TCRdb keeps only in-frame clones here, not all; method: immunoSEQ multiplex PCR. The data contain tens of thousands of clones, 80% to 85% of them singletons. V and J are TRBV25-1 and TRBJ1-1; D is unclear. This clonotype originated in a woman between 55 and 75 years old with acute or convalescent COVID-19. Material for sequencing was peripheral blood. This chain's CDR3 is CASSDTMNTEAFF. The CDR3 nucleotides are TGTGCCAGCAGTGACACAATGAACACTGAAGCTTTCTTT.